Described below is a single T cell receptor beta chain sequence and its context. As yet, its antigen is unknown. The CDR3 is 16 residues long. Per germline, CDR1 MGHRA and CDR2 YSYEKL. With V trimmed by 2 bases and J by 4 bases, 5 bases remained unmatched. Only in-frame clones appear in the TCRdb table, and some are missing; sequencing was by immunoSEQ multiplex PCR. The data show under 700,000 clones, approximately 95% seen once. The naive CD8 subset, CD45RO-negative cells positively selected for CCR7, excluded terminally differentiated effector memory CD45RA+ cells. This sample is part of a study of shared clonotypes between healthy human individuals. Study background: For every donor, three CD4 naive, three CD4 memory, two CD8 naive and one CD8 memory plates were used.

Study-level points and caveats: Non-shared clonotypes showed lower generation probabilities than clonotypes common to all four donors. Incomplete sequencing of sorted subsets was indicated by rarefaction despite large depth.

V usage is TRBV4-1 and J usage is TRBJ2-1; 10 nucleotides align to TRBD2. The sequence came from a woman younger than 45 in good health. Sample: naive CD8+ T cells sorted from blood. The DNA of the CDR3 is TGCGCCAGCAGCCAACTAGCGGGAGTGGGGTACAATGAGCAGTTCTTC. Translated, it gives CASSQLAGVGYNEQFF.